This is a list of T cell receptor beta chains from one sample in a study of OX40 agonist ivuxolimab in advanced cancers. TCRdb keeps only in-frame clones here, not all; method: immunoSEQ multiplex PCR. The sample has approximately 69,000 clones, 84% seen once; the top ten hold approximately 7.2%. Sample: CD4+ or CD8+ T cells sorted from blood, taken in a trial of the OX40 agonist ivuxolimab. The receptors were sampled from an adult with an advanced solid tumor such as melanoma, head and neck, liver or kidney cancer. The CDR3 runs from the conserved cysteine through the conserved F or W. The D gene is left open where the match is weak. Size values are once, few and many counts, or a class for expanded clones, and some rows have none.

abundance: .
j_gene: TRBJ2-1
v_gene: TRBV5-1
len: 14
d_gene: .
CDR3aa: CASSEFQPEVEQFF
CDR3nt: TGCGCCAGCAGCGAGTTCCAGCCCGAGGTTGAGCAGTTCTTC

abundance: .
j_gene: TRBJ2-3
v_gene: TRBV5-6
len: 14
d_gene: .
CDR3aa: CASRRDRTADTQYF
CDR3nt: TGTGCCAGCAGGAGGGATCGGACCGCAGATACGCAGTATTTT

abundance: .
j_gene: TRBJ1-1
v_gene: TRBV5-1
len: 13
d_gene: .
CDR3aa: CASSLAQGTEAFF
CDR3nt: TGCGCCAGCAGCTTGGCGCAGGGAACTGAAGCTTTCTTT

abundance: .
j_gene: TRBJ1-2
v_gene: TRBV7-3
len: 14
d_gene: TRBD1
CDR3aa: CASSLKGRDSGYTF
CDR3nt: TGTGCCAGCAGCTTAAAGGGTCGGGACAGTGGCTACACCTTC

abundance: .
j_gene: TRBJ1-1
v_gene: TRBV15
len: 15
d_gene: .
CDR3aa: CATSARAVMNTEAFF
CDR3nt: TGTGCCACCAGCGCCAGGGCAGTTATGAACACTGAAGCTTTCTTT

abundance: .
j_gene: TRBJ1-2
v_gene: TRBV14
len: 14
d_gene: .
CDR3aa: CASSQGAVGYGYTF
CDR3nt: TGTGCCAGCAGCCAAGGGGCAGTCGGCTATGGCTACACCTTC

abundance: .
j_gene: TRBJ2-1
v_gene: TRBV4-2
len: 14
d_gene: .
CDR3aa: CASSQVQGRNEQFF
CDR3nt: TGTGCCAGCAGCCAAGTTCAGGGTCGCAATGAGCAGTTCTTC

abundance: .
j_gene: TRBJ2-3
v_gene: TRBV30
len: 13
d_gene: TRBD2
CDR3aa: CAWRFAGADTQYF
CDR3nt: TGTGCCTGGAGATTTGCGGGAGCAGATACGCAGTATTTT

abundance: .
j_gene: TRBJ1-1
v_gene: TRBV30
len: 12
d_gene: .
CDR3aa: CAWSVWGAEAFF
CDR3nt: TGTGCCTGGAGCGTTTGGGGGGCTGAAGCTTTCTTT

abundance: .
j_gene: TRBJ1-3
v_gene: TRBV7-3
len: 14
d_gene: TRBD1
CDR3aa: CASSPGGAGNTIYF
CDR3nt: TGTGCCAGCAGCCCAGGGGGAGCTGGAAACACCATATATTTT

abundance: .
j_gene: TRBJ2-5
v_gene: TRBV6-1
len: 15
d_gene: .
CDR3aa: CASSESHGTWETQYF
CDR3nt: TGTGCCAGCAGTGAATCCCACGGGACCTGGGAGACCCAGTACTTC

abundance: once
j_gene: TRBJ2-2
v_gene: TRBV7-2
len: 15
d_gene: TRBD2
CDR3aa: CASSPKRETTGELFF
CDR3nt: TGTGCCAGCAGCCCCAAGCGGGAGACCACCGGGGAGCTGTTTTTT

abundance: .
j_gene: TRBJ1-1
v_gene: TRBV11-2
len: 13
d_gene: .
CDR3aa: CASSLVGYTEAFF
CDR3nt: TGTGCCAGCAGCTTAGTTGGGTACACTGAAGCTTTCTTT

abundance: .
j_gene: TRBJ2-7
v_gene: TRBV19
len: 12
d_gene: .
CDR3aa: CASRSGVYEQYF
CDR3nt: TGTGCCAGTAGGAGTGGAGTTTACGAGCAGTACTTC

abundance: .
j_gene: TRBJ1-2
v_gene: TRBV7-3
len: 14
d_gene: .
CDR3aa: CASSPGGRSYGYTF
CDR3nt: TGTGCCAGCAGCCCTGGGGGACGCAGCTATGGCTACACCTTC

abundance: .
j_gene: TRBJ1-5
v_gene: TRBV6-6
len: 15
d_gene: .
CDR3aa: CASSYFGGRGQPQHF
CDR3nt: TGTGCCAGCAGTTATTTCGGGGGGCGGGGTCAGCCCCAGCATTTT

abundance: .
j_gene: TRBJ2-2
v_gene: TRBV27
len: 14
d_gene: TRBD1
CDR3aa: CASSALTGVKELFF
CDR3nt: TGTGCCAGCAGTGCCCTGACAGGGGTTAAGGAGCTGTTTTTT

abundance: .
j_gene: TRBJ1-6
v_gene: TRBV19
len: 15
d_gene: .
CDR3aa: CASSLRERNNSPLHF
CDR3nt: TGTGCCAGTAGCCTCCGGGAGCGAAATAATTCACCCCTCCACTTT

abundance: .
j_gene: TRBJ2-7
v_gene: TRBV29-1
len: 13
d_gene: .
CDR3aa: CSVGSGESYEQYF
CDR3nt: TGCAGCGTCGGTAGCGGAGAATCCTACGAGCAGTACTTC

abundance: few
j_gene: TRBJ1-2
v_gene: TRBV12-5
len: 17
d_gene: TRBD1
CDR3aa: CASGLELGGAGRNGYTF
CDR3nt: TGTGCTAGTGGTTTGGAACTAGGGGGCGCGGGGAGAAATGGCTACACCTTC

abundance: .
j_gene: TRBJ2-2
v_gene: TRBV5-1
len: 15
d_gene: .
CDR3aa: CASSEGRQNTGELFF
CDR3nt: TGCGCCAGCAGCGAGGGACGGCAGAACACCGGGGAGCTGTTTTTT

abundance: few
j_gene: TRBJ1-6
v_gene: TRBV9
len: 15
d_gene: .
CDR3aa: CASSVGVTANSPLHF
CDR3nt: TGTGCCAGCAGCGTAGGCGTGACAGCCAATTCACCCCTCCACTTT

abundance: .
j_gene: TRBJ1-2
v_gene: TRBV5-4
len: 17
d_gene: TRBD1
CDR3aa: CASSLTGTGISNYGYTF
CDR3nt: TGTGCCAGCAGCCTAACCGGGACAGGGATATCTAACTATGGCTACACCTTC

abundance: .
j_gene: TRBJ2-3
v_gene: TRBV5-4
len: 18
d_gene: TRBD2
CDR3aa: CASSSHPLAGGPGDTQYF
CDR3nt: TGTGCCAGCAGCTCCCATCCCCTAGCGGGGGGGCCCGGGGATACGCAGTATTTT

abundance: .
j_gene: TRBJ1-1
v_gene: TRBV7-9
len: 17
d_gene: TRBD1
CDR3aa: CASRAGTGISMNTEAFF
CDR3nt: TGTGCCAGCAGAGCCGGGACAGGAATATCAATGAACACTGAAGCTTTCTTT

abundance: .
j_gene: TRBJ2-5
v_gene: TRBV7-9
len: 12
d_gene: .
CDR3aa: CASSHSSGAQYF
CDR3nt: TGTGCCAGCAGCCACAGCAGTGGGGCCCAGTACTTC

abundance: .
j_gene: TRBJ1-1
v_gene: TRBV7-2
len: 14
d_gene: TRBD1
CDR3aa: CASRTKQGRTEAFF
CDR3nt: TGTGCCAGCAGGACAAAACAGGGGCGGACTGAAGCTTTCTTT

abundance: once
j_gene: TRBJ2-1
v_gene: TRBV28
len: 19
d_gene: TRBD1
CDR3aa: CASSFGRGQGFGTYNEQFF
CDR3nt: TGTGCCAGCAGTTTCGGCCGGGGACAGGGCTTTGGTACCTACAATGAGCAGTTCTTC

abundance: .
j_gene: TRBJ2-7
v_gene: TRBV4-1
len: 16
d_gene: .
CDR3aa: CASSQEPEGGSYEQYF
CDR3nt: TGCGCCAGCAGCCAAGAACCTGAAGGGGGGTCCTACGAGCAGTACTTC

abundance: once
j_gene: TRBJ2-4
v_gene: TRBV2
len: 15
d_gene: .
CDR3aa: CASSAQGGAKNIQYF
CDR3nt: TGTGCCAGCAGCGCCCAGGGGGGGGCCAAAAACATTCAGTACTTC

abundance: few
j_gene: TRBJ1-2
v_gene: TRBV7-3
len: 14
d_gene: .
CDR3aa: CASSPSGASYGYTF
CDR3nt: TGTGCCAGCAGCCCGAGTGGGGCGTCCTATGGCTACACCTTC

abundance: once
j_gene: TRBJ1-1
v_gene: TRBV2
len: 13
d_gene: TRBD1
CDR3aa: CASSGQGNTEAFF
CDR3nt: TGTGCCAGTTCGGGACAGGGAAACACTGAAGCTTTCTTT

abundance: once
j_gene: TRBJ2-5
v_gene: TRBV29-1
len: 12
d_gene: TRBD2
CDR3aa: CSVGTSGGAQYF
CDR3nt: TGCAGCGTAGGGACTAGCGGGGGCGCTCAGTACTTC